This T cell receptor (beta chain) was profiled in a study of pediatric ulcerative colitis. One to two pinch biopsies were taken from the rectum during colonoscopy. Ulcerative colitis patients received no immunosuppressive medication before the diagnostic colonoscopy. The protocol was immunoSEQ multiplex PCR, while the TCRdb copy is restricted to in-frame clones and leaves out a portion. Altogether 15,000 to 20,000 clones are present, just under 75% being singletons, with the ten largest covering around 3.6%. CDR3 length: 14 amino acids. The V gene's germline CDR1 is SNHLY and CDR2 FYNNEI. This clone was found a few times. Its matching antigen is unknown. Its ends do not fully match the called genes, so a read error is possible. Study-wide points: Compared with controls, ulcerative colitis showed greater blood-rectum clone sharing. Clonal expansions reduced rectal repertoire diversity in acute severe colitis. A couple of rectal clonotypes were found only in ulcerative colitis patients, all of them.

The J gene is TRBJ1-1, the V gene TRBV2; weak D call: TRBD1 (6 bases). Sequencing was performed on gut tissue. The TCR originated in a girl aged 10 to 17 with moderate ulcerative colitis. DNA of the CDR3: TGTGCCAGCAGAGAAGTACAGGGAGTCGCTGAAGCTTTCTTT. This codes for CASREVQGVAEAFF. The complete variable domain, with remaining parts taken from reference TRBV2 and TRBJ1-1, reads EPEVTQTPSHQVTQMGQEVILRCVPISNHLYFYWYRQILGQKVEFLVSFYNNEISEKSEIFDDQFSVERPDGSNFTLKIRSTKLEDSAMYFCASREVQGVAEAFFGQGTRLTVV.